The rows below give T cell receptor beta chains drawn from one sample of a study of spatial heterogeneity in lung cancer. TCRdb processed the 5' RACE reads anew with MiXCR; each CDR3 protein has one entry. The sample lists approximately 40,000 distinct CDR3 sequences; roughly an eighth were seen once. The sample in question was PBMCs, obtained at surgery. The receptors here all came from a male donor with early-stage non-small cell lung cancer. CDR3s leave out the opening cysteine and the closing phenylalanine or tryptophan. A D gene is named only where the DNA matches it firmly.

TRBV7-8	TRBJ1-2	.	ASKKGVDYGYT
TRBV20-1	TRBJ1-4	TRBD1	SASQGTGREKLF
TRBV7-6	TRBJ2-5	.	ASSLELNSQETQY
TRBV5-1	TRBJ2-2	.	ASRIESPNTGELF
TRBV10-3	TRBJ1-2	TRBD1	AISGTGGGYT
TRBV4-2	TRBJ2-3	.	ASSQEGLGTDTQY
TRBV6-2/TRBV6-3	TRBJ2-7	.	ASSASSYEQY
TRBV5-5	TRBJ2-2	TRBD2	ASSTLSGGETGELF
TRBV21-1	TRBJ2-1	.	ASSKRAEQCCYNEQF
TRBV28	TRBJ2-2	TRBD2	ASIPTWGRANTGELF
TRBV7-9	TRBJ1-1	.	ASSYMGPGNTEAF
TRBV14	TRBJ2-6	.	ASSQGIRGPSGANVLT
TRBV27	TRBJ2-7	.	ASSYGRPSSYEQY
TRBV3-1	TRBJ2-1	.	ASTDGTHVYNEQF
TRBV7-8	TRBJ2-5	.	ASRLRYQETQY
TRBV5-1	TRBJ2-5	.	ASSLVASEQETQY
TRBV7-2	TRBJ1-1	.	ASSPAGINTEAF
TRBV4-1	TRBJ2-2	TRBD1	ASSQLTGGVFTGELF
TRBV9	TRBJ2-1	TRBD2	ASSVGVAGATDEQF
TRBV5-1	TRBJ1-1	.	ASSLAGYGNTEAF
TRBV20-1	TRBJ2-2	.	SARDLVTGELF
TRBV3-1	TRBJ2-1	TRBD2	ASSSVSGGSYNEQF
TRBV11-3	TRBJ2-3	.	ASSLVGNTDTQY
TRBV12-3/TRBV12-4	TRBJ2-5	TRBD2	ASSMGGLRQETQY
TRBV6-5	TRBJ2-3	.	ASSYSYGLPDTQY
TRBV3-1	TRBJ2-5	.	ASSQEGSESETQY
TRBV4-1	TRBJ1-1	.	ASSHSSLRLLNTEAF
TRBV10-3	TRBJ1-5	.	AISDREGTNQPQH
TRBV10-3	TRBJ2-2	TRBD2	AITRALAGKDGELF
TRBV3-1	TRBJ2-3	TRBD2	ASSPQRGSGARTSTDTQY
TRBV6-1	TRBJ2-3	.	ASNRVTDTQY
TRBV20-1	TRBJ2-7	.	SARSSGQGHSYEQY
TRBV3-1	TRBJ1-1	TRBD1	ASSQEGDRALMNTEAF
TRBV5-5	TRBJ1-5	.	ASSSRDRLSHSNQPQH
TRBV28	TRBJ2-3	TRBD2	ASGTSDSTDTQY
TRBV7-2	TRBJ1-4	TRBD1	ASSSGTGGEKLF
TRBV29-1	TRBJ2-7	.	SVDQGYEQY
TRBV4-1	TRBJ2-1	TRBD2	ASSQVGGSTHNEQF
TRBV5-1	TRBJ2-7	TRBD1	ASSLAGTDVDEQY
TRBV2	TRBJ1-1	TRBD1	ASRDRDPSRGTEAF
TRBV25-1	TRBJ2-1	TRBD1	ASSDPQTGNHEQF
TRBV12-3/TRBV12-4	TRBJ1-5	TRBD1	ASSSHRGAQPQH
TRBV3-1	TRBJ2-7	.	ASSLQGHGYEQY
TRBV6-6	TRBJ1-2	.	ASKPGENYGYT